This T cell receptor beta chain is drawn from a study of blood T cell repertoires in COVID-19. Study in general: Italy, Spain and the United States were the sources of the convalescent and acute COVID-19 samples.

Participants' reported clinical history set cohort assignment. Profiled with immunoSEQ multiplex PCR; TCRdb holds only in-frame clones, not every one. This sample has roughly 400,000 clones, with about 90% found just once. The V gene end was trimmed by 3 bases and the J gene end by 2 bases; junction bases not matched to a gene: 6. From germline, CDR1 is SGHTA and CDR2 FQGNSA. This CDR3 is built from 15 residues. The V gene is TRBV7-2, the J gene TRBJ2-7; TRBD2 matches 8 bases. The sequencing sample was made of PBMCs or T cells enriched from blood (not recorded which). The origin of this receptor is a man between 18 and 29 years old who had recovered from COVID-19. The CDR3 loop is CASSLDAGGTYEQYF. In DNA, the CDR3 is TGTGCCAGCAGCTTGGATGCGGGAGGTACCTACGAGCAGTACTTC.